A single sample gave rise to the 10 T cell receptor beta chains below, sequenced in a study of blood T cell repertoires in COVID-19. Assay: immunoSEQ multiplex PCR; the TCRdb copy retains only in-frame clones and omits some. The sample carries 290,000 or so clones, about 85% recorded once. Specimen: peripheral blood. The receptors were sampled from a man aged 18 to 29 with active or convalescent COVID-19.

V is TRBV9 and J is TRBJ1-4; 8 positions agree with TRBD1. This CDR3 comprises 13 residues. V dropped 4 bases and J dropped 7; count of bases not matched to a gene: 3. The germline CDR1 and CDR2 sequences are SGDLS and YYNGEE. The CDR3 DNA reads as TGTGCCAGCAGCCCGACAGGGGTTGAAAAACTGTTTTTT. Protein product: CASSPTGVEKLFF.

The chain uses TRBV9 and TRBJ2-5; 7 bases are a match to TRBD1. V shed 4 bases and J 4 bases; nucleotides not matched to a gene: 10. The CDR3 has 15 residues. The V gene's germline CDR1 is SGDLS and CDR2 YYNGEE. The CDR3 sequence is CASSKSTGRPETQYF. The CDR3 DNA reads as TGTGCCAGCAGCAAGTCGACAGGGCGGCCAGAGACCCAGTACTTC.

This clone has just one count. V gene TRBV3-1 (or the pseudogene TRBV3-2) combines with J gene TRBJ1-5; D gene ambiguous. The V gene's germline CDR1 is LGHDT and CDR2 YNNKEL (reference sequence). The CDR3 covers 17 residues. V was shortened by 0 bases and J by 9 bases, with 21 bases between the two germline ends. DNA of the CDR3: TGTGCCAGCAGCCAAGATCACCATTGGGAGGGAAAGCGGCCCCAGCATTTT. Protein: CASSQDHHWEGKRPQHF.

The V and J genes are TRBV28 and TRBJ1-1, with D perhaps TRBD1 (6 bases). CDR1 and CDR2 (germline): MDHEN, SYDVKM. The CDR3 loop spans 14 amino acids. Trimming cost V 6 bases and J 2 bases, with 13 bases left between them. The CDR3 sequence is CASSLQGRNTEAFF. The DNA for the CDR3 is TGTGCCAGCAGCCTACAGGGTAGAAACACTGAAGCTTTCTTT.

V usage is TRBV4-1 and J usage is TRBJ2-1; TRBD2 matches 8 bases. Germline V gene sequence: CDR1 MGHRA, CDR2 YSYEKL. The CDR3 spans 16 residues. V gave up 1 base and J gave up 6 bases; unmatched junction bases: 8. The CDR3 here is CASSQGSGGRFNEQFF. The DNA for the CDR3 is TGCGCCAGCAGCCAAGGTTCGGGGGGGAGGTTCAATGAGCAGTTCTTC.

The chain uses TRBV27 and TRBJ1-3; tentative D call: TRBD1 (5 bases). The V gene lost 4 bases and the J gene lost 0 bases, with 7 bases spanning the gap. In germline, CDR1 is MNHEY, CDR2 SMNVEV (reference sequence). This CDR3 has 14 amino acids. CDR3 protein: CASSYQGSGNTIYF. The DNA for the CDR3 is TGTGCCAGCAGTTATCAGGGCTCTGGAAACACCATATATTTT.

The V and J genes are TRBV7-9 and TRBJ1-2; TRBD1 aligns across 7 bases. The CDR3 consists of 15 residues. V shed 2 bases and J 8 bases; nucleotides not matched to a gene: 11. Germline values: CDR1 SEHNR, CDR2 FQNEAQ (reference sequence). Here the CDR3 reads CASSLLQGSGSGYTF. The CDR3 nucleotides read TGTGCCAGCAGCTTATTACAGGGGAGTGGAAGCGGCTACACCTTC.

This clone was observed once. This chain joins TRBV18 and TRBJ2-7; the D gene is possibly TRBD2 (6 bases). This CDR3 has 16 amino acids. The V gene's germline CDR1 is KGHSH and CDR2 LQKENI. Trimming shortened V by 2 bases and J by 3 bases, and 17 bases separated the two germline ends. The DNA of the CDR3 is TGTGCCAGCTCACCAGGTGGGCGTACCGGGGGCTACGAGCAGTACTTC. Translated: CASSPGGRTGGYEQYF.

The V gene is TRBV7-8, the J gene TRBJ1-4; the D gene is possibly TRBD1 (6 bases). Between the trimmed V and J ends, which lost 4 bases and 6 bases, there was a span of 18 bases. Germline loops: CDR1 SGHVS, CDR2 FQNEAQ. This CDR3 is built from 16 residues. The CDR3 is CASSSRDTGLYEKLFF. The CDR3 DNA reads as TGTGCCAGCAGCTCCCGGGACACCGGGCTATATGAAAAACTGTTTTTT.

The chain links TRBV6-1 to TRBJ2-1; 7 nucleotides align to TRBD1. Germline CDR1 reads MNHNS; CDR2 reads SASEGT. The CDR3 contains 17 residues. After removal of 0 bases from V and 3 bases from J, the junction contained 8 bases not matched to a gene. CDR3 in amino acids: CASSEAITGDLYNEQFF. The CDR3, as DNA: TGTGCCAGCAGTGAAGCGATAACAGGGGATCTCTACAATGAGCAGTTCTTC.